This TCR beta chain was sequenced during a study of Graves' ophthalmopathy and Graves' hyperthyroidism. Study as a whole: The authors collected peripheral blood at initial diagnosis, before any treatment. The study, taken as a whole, reports: In blood appeared most of the expanded thyroid clonotypes whose frequency exceeded 0.001.

It was on clinical symptoms, serum thyroxine, TRAb, thyroid ultrasound and orbital computed tomography that diagnosis relied. Researchers took RNA transcripts and amplified TCR beta CDR3 regions from them. An opening RT-PCR round employed HTBI primers and preceded a second-round multiplex PCR. TCRdb itself ran the multiplex PCR reads through MiXCR, one entry per CDR3 protein. The sample yields 650,000 to 900,000 distinct CDR3 sequences, 35% to 50% seen once. CDR3 length: 12 amino acids. Per the germline V gene, CDR1 is MNHNS and CDR2 is SASEGT. V was shortened by 1 base and J by 8 bases, with 8 bases between the two germline ends. This clonotype was recorded many times. Its target is not known.

The sequenced sample was peripheral blood. The chain combines TRBV6-1 with TRBJ1-1; D is perhaps TRBD1 (6 bases). This TCR was recovered from an adult man with Graves' ophthalmopathy. CDR3 protein: CASSEVGTEAFF. DNA of the CDR3: TGTGCCAGCAGTGAAGTAGGGACAGAAGCTTTCTTT.